This T cell receptor (beta chain) is drawn from a study of shared clonotypes between healthy human individuals. Comment on this clone: The antigen remains undetermined.

Selected positively for CCR7 and CD45RO-negative, naive CD8 cells excluded terminally differentiated effector memory CD45RA+ cells. The data were produced by immunoSEQ multiplex PCR, yet TCRdb's version contains in-frame clones alone and is incomplete. Of about 2,200,000 clones listed, approximately 94% are singletons. Trimming removed 4 bases from V and 5 bases from J; junction bases left unmatched: 5. This CDR3 is 15 amino acids long. CDR1 and CDR2 from the germline V gene are LGHNA and YSLEER. Points from the study as a whole: Lower generation probabilities were found for non-shared clonotypes than for those shared by all four donors.

The source material was naive CD8+ T cells from PBMCs. The chain joins TRBV4-3 to TRBJ1-5, with 10 bases identical to TRBD1. This clonotype was obtained from a man aged 18-30 years in good health. Some clones in this sample may be carry-over from other donors' samples. CDR3 amino acids: CASSPGTGADQPQHF. The CDR3 nucleotides read TGCGCCAGCAGCCCTGGGACAGGGGCCGATCAGCCCCAGCATTTT.